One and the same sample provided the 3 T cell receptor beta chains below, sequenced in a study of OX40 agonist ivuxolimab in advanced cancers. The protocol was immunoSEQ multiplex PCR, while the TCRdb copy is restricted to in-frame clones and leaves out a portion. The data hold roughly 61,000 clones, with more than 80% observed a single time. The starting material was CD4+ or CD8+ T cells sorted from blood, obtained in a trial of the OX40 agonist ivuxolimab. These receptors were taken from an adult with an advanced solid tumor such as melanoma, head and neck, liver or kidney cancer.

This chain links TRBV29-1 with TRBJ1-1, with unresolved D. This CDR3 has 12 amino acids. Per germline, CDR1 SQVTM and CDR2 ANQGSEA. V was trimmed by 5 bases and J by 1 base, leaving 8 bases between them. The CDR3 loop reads CSVKTTNTEAFF. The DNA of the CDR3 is TGCAGCGTTAAGACGACGAACACTGAAGCTTTCTTT.

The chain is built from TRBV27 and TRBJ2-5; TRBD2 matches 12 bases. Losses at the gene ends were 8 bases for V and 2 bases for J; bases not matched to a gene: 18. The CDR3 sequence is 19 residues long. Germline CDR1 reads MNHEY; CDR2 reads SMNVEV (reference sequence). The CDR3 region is CASRSLSSGRGRGQETQYF. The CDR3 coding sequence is TGTGCCAGCCGCTCACTTTCTAGCGGGAGGGGGCGGGGGCAAGAGACCCAGTACTTC.

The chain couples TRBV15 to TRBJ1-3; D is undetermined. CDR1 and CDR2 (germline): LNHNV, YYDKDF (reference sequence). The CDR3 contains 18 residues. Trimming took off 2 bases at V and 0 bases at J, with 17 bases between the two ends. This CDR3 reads CATSRKPGLGSSGNTIYF. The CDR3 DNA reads TGTGCCACCAGCAGAAAACCGGGCCTAGGGAGCTCTGGAAACACCATATATTTT.